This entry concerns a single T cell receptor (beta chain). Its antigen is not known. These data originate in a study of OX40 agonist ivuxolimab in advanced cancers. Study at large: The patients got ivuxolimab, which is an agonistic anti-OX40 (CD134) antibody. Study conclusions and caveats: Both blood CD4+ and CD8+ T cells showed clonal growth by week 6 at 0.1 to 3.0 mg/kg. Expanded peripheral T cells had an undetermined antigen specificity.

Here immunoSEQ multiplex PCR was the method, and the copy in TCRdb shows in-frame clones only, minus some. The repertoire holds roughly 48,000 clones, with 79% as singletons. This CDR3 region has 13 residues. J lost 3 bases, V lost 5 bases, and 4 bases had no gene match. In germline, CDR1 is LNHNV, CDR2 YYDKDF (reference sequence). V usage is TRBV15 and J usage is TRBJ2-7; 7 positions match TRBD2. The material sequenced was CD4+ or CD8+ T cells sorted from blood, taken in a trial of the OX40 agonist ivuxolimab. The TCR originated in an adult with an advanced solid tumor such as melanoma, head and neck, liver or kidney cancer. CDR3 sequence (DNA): TGTGCCACCAGCCGGGAGGCCTTCTACGAGCAGTACTTC. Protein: CATSREAFYEQYF.